This T cell receptor beta chain was captured by sequencing in a study of blood T cell repertoires in COVID-19. Study context: Sources were T cells, B-cell-depleted T cells, or PBMCs; the material itself was cDNA or gDNA.

The V segment lost 4 bases and the J segment 7 bases; nucleotides outside the gene matches: 6. The CDR3 extends over 14 amino acids. Germline CDR1 reads GTSNPN; CDR2 reads SVGIG (reference sequence). The authors' processing: Amplified reference gene primers provided the basis for estimating nucleated cell counts. Produced via immunoSEQ multiplex PCR; TCRdb's table is partial and in-frame only. The DNA was the basis for D and trimming; V, J and clone size are from that table. Here the sample spans 200,000 to 250,000 clones, about 86% being singletons. In this sample, this clone turned up a few times. The TCR was taken from a man aged 18 to 35 with active or convalescent COVID-19. The V call is TRBV30, the J call TRBJ1-6; 8 bases line up with TRBD1. Sequenced sample: peripheral blood. In DNA form, the CDR3 reads TGTGCCTGGACCCGCAGGGGGCGAAATTCACCCCTCCACTTT. It specifies CAWTRRGRNSPLHF. The whole variable domain, filled in from reference TRBV30 and TRBJ1-6, reads SQTIHQWPATLVQPVGSPLSLECTVEGTSNPNLYWYRQAAGRGLQLLFYSVGIGQISSEVPQNLSASRPQDRQFILSSKKLLLSDSGFYLCAWTRRGRNSPLHFGNGTRLTVT.